The 10 T cell receptor beta chains reported below all come from one sample, sequenced in a study of T-cell memory formation after mild COVID-19. Via MiXCR, TCRdb re-called the 5' RACE reads, giving one row per CDR3 protein. The sample shows 540,000 or so distinct CDR3 sequences, over 20% of them seen only once. Specimen: PBMCs or a T cell subset sorted from them (not recorded which). These receptors were obtained from an adult woman who had mild COVID-19 (a few samples of this study predate the infection). Cell type and time point are not known.

This chain joins TRBV30 and TRBJ2-1; D is uncertain. Germline CDR1 and CDR2: GTSNPN and SVGIG (reference sequence). The CDR3 has 13 residues. V lost 4 bases and J lost 4, with 11 bases in between. For the CDR3, the DNA is TGTGCCTGGACTGGGTCTGGGTACAATGAGCAGTTCTTC. It translates to CAWTGSGYNEQFF.

This clonotype was recorded a few times. This rearrangement joins TRBV10-3 to TRBJ2-1; D is unresolved. The V end lost 0 bases, the J end lost 0 bases, and 9 bases lay between the germline ends. The CDR3 totals 16 residues. Germline V CDR1 and CDR2: ENHRY, SYGVKD. In DNA form, the CDR3 reads TGTGCCATCAGTGAGTCCGTGGGCGACTCCTACAATGAGCAGTTCTTC. Amino acids: CAISESVGDSYNEQFF.

This clonotype was seen only a few times. The V gene is TRBV12-3 or TRBV12-4, the J gene TRBJ1-2; 7 positions match TRBD1. There are 14 residues in the CDR3. J was trimmed by 9 bases and V by 6 bases; bases with no gene match: 13. The CDR3 region has the DNA TGTGCCAGCAGCTTGGGACAGTTAAAGTCCCGCTACACCTTC. Translating it yields CASSLGQLKSRYTF.

In its sample, this clonotype was seen a few times. V is TRBV4-2 and J is TRBJ1-1, with D possibly being TRBD1 (5 bases). The germline CDR1 and CDR2 sequences are LGHNA and YNFKEQ. Trimming removed 4 bases from V and 1 base from J, with 13 bases in between. The CDR3 is 15 amino acids. Here the CDR3 reads CASSLLGTSNTEAFF. Here the CDR3 DNA reads TGTGCCAGCAGCCTTCTCGGGACCTCGAACACTGAAGCTTTCTTT.

In its sample, this clonotype was seen a few times. The V and J genes are TRBV27 and TRBJ2-7, with D possibly called TRBD1 or TRBD2 (5 bases each). This CDR3 region has 15 residues. Germline V lookup: CDR1 MNHEY, CDR2 SMNVEV (reference sequence). Between the trimmed V and J ends, which lost 6 bases and 3 bases, there was a span of 18 bases. The CDR3 sequence: CASRRSSGPYYEQYF. The DNA of the CDR3 is TGTGCCAGCAGACGGTCATCGGGACCTTACTACGAGCAGTACTTC.

The rearrangement uses TRBV20-1 and TRBJ2-2; 15 bases agree with TRBD2. With 2 bases clipped from V and 4 bases from J, the junction kept 11 bases outside the gene matches. The CDR3 has 19 amino acids. Germline-derived CDR1 and CDR2 are DFQATT and SNEGSKA (reference sequence). The CDR3 nucleotides are TGCAGTGCTAGATTCGGACTAGCGGGAGGGCCTGGGAGCACCGGGGAGCTGTTTTTT. The encoded protein is CSARFGLAGGPGSTGELFF.

The DNA of the CDR3 is TGTGCCAGCAGCTTAGCTCCAGACGGATTCTATGGCTACACCTTC. It encodes CASSLAPDGFYGYTF. The chain carries TRBV7-9 and TRBJ1-2, with D uncertain. The V gene's germline CDR1 is SEHNR and CDR2 FQNEAQ (reference sequence). The V end lost 0 bases, the J end lost 4 bases, and 12 bases lay between the germline ends. The CDR3 has 15 amino acids.

The chain links TRBV3-1 to TRBJ1-2; a possible D gene is TRBD1 (6 bases). V lost 0 bases and J 4 bases, leaving 9 bases between the germline ends. The CDR3 spans 14 residues. Germline CDR1 and CDR2: LGHDT and YNNKEL (reference sequence). CDR3 protein: CASSQDGQFYGYTF. The CDR3, as DNA: TGTGCCAGCAGCCAAGACGGACAGTTCTATGGCTACACCTTC.

V usage is TRBV3-1 and J usage is TRBJ2-1; possibly TRBD1 for D (6 bases). Looked up from germline, CDR1 is LGHDT and CDR2 is YNNKEL (reference sequence). There are 16 residues in the CDR3. Deletions cut 1 base from V and 6 bases from J, with 16 bases between. The CDR3 protein is CASSQGPQGSVNEQFF. The CDR3 DNA sequence: TGTGCCAGCAGCCAAGGGCCGCAGGGGTCCGTCAATGAGCAGTTCTTC.

The table lists this clonotype with a few counts. CDR3 nucleotides: TGTGCCAGCAGCTTTCCCCACCCAGGGTACAATGAGCAGTTCTTC. This translates into CASSFPHPGYNEQFF. This chain uses TRBV7-2 with TRBJ2-1, with D possibly being TRBD1 (5 bases). The CDR3 is 15 residues long. The germline V gene has CDR1 SGHTA and CDR2 FQGNSA. Trimming removed 3 bases at V and 4 bases at J, with 13 bases between.